The rows below give T cell receptor beta chains drawn from one sample of a study of T cell changes during pregnancy in multiple sclerosis. Assay: immunoSEQ multiplex PCR; the TCRdb copy retains only in-frame clones and omits some. The sample lists about 70,000 clones; around 94% were seen once. The sequenced sample was CD8+ T cells from peripheral blood mononuclear cells, obtained in the third trimester of pregnancy. These receptors all stem from a female donor in good health, enrolled as a control in a pregnancy study. CDR3s include the opening cysteine and the closing phenylalanine or tryptophan. A D gene is named only where the DNA matches it firmly. Size values are once, few and many counts, or a class for expanded clones, and some rows have none.

>once|TRBJ1-2|NA|TRBV7-9
CASTPDTLYGYTF
TGTGCCAGCACCCCGGACACTCTCTATGGCTACACCTTC
>NA|TRBJ2-2|NA|TRBV5-6
CASSPKTSGVVTGELFF
TGTGCCAGCAGCCCCAAGACTAGTGGGGTAGTAACCGGGGAGCTGTTTTTT
>once|TRBJ1-2|NA|TRBV10-3
CATESGRADYGYTF
TGTGCCACCGAAAGCGGGAGGGCGGACTATGGCTACACCTTC
>NA|TRBJ2-1|TRBD2|TRBV27
CASRLTSVHEQFF
TGTGCCAGCAGACTAACTAGCGTCCATGAGCAGTTCTTC
>NA|TRBJ1-5|TRBD1|TRBV7-9
CASSSTTGGNQPQHF
TGTGCCAGCAGCTCCACAACAGGGGGCAATCAGCCCCAGCATTTT
>NA|TRBJ2-3|TRBD2|TRBV7-9
CASSPRGGGSTDTQYF
TGTGCCAGCAGCCCCAGGGGCGGGGGGAGCACAGATACGCAGTATTTT
>NA|TRBJ2-5|TRBD1|TRBV5-6
CASSSLGTGVLLQETQYF
TGTGCCAGCAGCTCTCTAGGGACAGGGGTTCTCCTCCAAGAGACCCAGTACTTC
>NA|TRBJ2-7|NA|TRBV19
CASSTPGTLGPTYEQYF
TGTGCCAGTAGTACTCCCGGGACTCTCGGCCCCACCTACGAGCAGTACTTC
>NA|TRBJ2-3|NA|TRBV2
CASSPRVDTDTQYF
TGTGCCAGCAGTCCCCGGGTTGATACAGATACGCAGTATTTT
>NA|TRBJ2-2|TRBD1|TRBV27
CASSLGTAGELFF
TGTGCCAGCAGTCTTGGGACAGCCGGGGAGCTGTTTTTT
>NA|TRBJ1-3|TRBD1|TRBV6-6
CASRSRQGAADTIYF
TGTGCCAGCAGAAGCCGACAGGGGGCGGCGGACACCATATATTTT
>NA|TRBJ1-5|TRBD1|TRBV19
CASSINPGQGALSRLNQPQHF
TGTGCCAGTAGTATAAATCCAGGACAGGGTGCGCTAAGTCGCCTAAATCAGCCCCAGCATTTT
>NA|TRBJ2-5|NA|TRBV15
CATSRDPGPQETQYF
TGTGCCACCAGCAGAGACCCAGGGCCCCAAGAGACCCAGTACTTC
>NA|TRBJ2-7|NA|TRBV19
CASLSQDSYEQYF
TGTGCCAGTTTGAGCCAGGACTCCTACGAGCAGTACTTC
>NA|TRBJ1-2|TRBD1|TRBV4-3
CASSQGTGMGTGYTF
TGCGCCAGCAGCCAAGGGACAGGGATGGGAACTGGCTACACCTTC
>NA|TRBJ2-3|NA|TRBV2
CASRVLGVGTDTQYF
TGTGCCAGCAGGGTTCTCGGGGTTGGCACAGATACGCAGTATTTT
>NA|TRBJ2-7|NA|TRBV27
CASWMGQGIVDEQYF
TGTGCCAGCTGGATGGGGCAGGGGATCGTCGACGAGCAGTACTTC
>NA|TRBJ2-3|NA|TRBV9
CASSVYRETDTQYF
TGTGCCAGCAGCGTCTACAGGGAGACAGATACGCAGTATTTT
>NA|TRBJ2-2|NA|TRBV27
CASSLHTGELFF
TGTGCCAGCAGTCTCCACACCGGGGAGCTGTTTTTT
>NA|TRBJ2-2|NA|TRBV11-2
CASSDRWADQPNGELFF
TGTGCCAGCAGCGATAGATGGGCCGACCAGCCCAACGGGGAGCTGTTTTTT
>NA|TRBJ2-2|NA|TRBV6-4
CASSDGADTGELFF
TGTGCCAGCAGTGACGGGGCGGACACCGGGGAGCTGTTTTTT
>NA|TRBJ2-1|NA|TRBV7-2
CASSSRGPLDEQFF
TGTGCCAGCAGCTCAAGAGGTCCTTTGGATGAGCAGTTCTTC
>NA|TRBJ2-7|NA|TRBV13
CASNAGAAYEQYF
TGTGCCAGCAACGCAGGGGCTGCCTACGAGCAGTACTTC
>NA|TRBJ1-1|NA|TRBV7-9
CASSSDTRNTEAFF
TGTGCCAGCAGCTCTGATACGAGGAACACTGAAGCTTTCTTT
>NA|TRBJ2-3|TRBD1|TRBV28
CASSPGQGADTQYF
TGTGCCAGCTCCCCGGGACAGGGGGCAGATACGCAGTATTTT
>once|TRBJ2-7|NA|TRBV5-1
CASSLQGDSYEQYF
TGCGCCAGCAGCTTGCAGGGTGACTCCTACGAGCAGTACTTC
>NA|TRBJ2-3|TRBD1|TRBV7-3
CASSRGTVNTDTQYF
TGTGCCAGCAGCCGTGGGACAGTAAACACAGATACGCAGTATTTT
>NA|TRBJ2-1|NA|TRBV30
CAWSSGAFNEQFF
TGTGCCTGGAGTTCAGGGGCGTTCAATGAGCAGTTCTTC
>NA|TRBJ1-1|NA|TRBV7-9
CASSLIPGDTEAFF
TGTGCCAGCAGCTTAATACCAGGGGACACTGAAGCTTTCTTT
>NA|TRBJ1-2|TRBD1|TRBV4-3
CASSPGWGTGVDGYTF
TGCGCCAGCAGCCCTGGCTGGGGGACAGGGGTAGATGGCTACACCTTC
>NA|TRBJ1-1|NA|TRBV9
CASSVDEGWNTEAFF
TGTGCCAGCAGCGTAGATGAGGGATGGAACACTGAAGCTTTCTTT
>NA|TRBJ1-1|NA|TRBV11-3
CASSLSHGNTEAFF
TGTGCCAGCAGCTTATCTCACGGGAACACTGAAGCTTTCTTT
>NA|TRBJ2-5|NA|TRBV4-3
CASSQEQETEETQYF
TGCGCCAGCAGCCAAGAGCAGGAGACAGAAGAGACCCAGTACTTC
>NA|TRBJ2-2|TRBD2|TRBV4-2
CASSQDPNGGSIGELFF
TGTGCCAGCAGCCAAGACCCAAACGGGGGGTCCATAGGGGAGCTGTTTTTT
>once|TRBJ2-1|NA|TRBV21-1
CASSQTGTYNEQFF
TGTGCCAGCAGCCAGACAGGGACATACAATGAGCAGTTCTTC
>NA|TRBJ1-1|NA|TRBV27
CASSLGRNTEAFF
TGTGCCAGCAGTTTGGGGCGGAACACTGAAGCTTTCTTT
>NA|TRBJ2-3|NA|TRBV15
CATSVDGGGMTDTQYF
TGTGCCACCAGCGTAGACGGAGGAGGTATGACAGATACGCAGTATTTT
>NA|TRBJ2-5|NA|TRBV7-6
CASSLVGVPAFETQYF
TGTGCCAGCAGCTTAGTCGGGGTTCCAGCTTTCGAGACCCAGTACTTC
>NA|TRBJ1-4|TRBD1|TRBV27
CASSPWTGEKLFF
TGTGCCAGCAGTCCATGGACAGGAGAAAAACTGTTTTTT
>NA|TRBJ1-1|NA|TRBV12-5
CASGLVVRSEYPADTEAFF
TGTGCTAGTGGTTTGGTGGTCCGCTCCGAGTACCCTGCGGACACTGAAGCTTTCTTT
>NA|TRBJ1-2|TRBD1|TRBV30
CAWSGTGDYGYTF
TGTGCCTGGAGTGGGACAGGAGACTATGGCTACACCTTC
>NA|TRBJ1-2|TRBD1|TRBV7-9
CASSFQGAADYGYTF
TGTGCCAGCAGCTTTCAGGGGGCGGCGGACTATGGCTACACCTTC
>NA|TRBJ1-4|TRBD1|TRBV2
CATGQGNEKLFF
TGTGCCACCGGACAGGGTAATGAAAAACTGTTTTTT
>NA|TRBJ1-2|NA|TRBV4-3
CASSQDMKGRGYGYTF
TGCGCCAGCAGCCAAGATATGAAGGGAAGGGGCTATGGCTACACCTTC
>NA|TRBJ1-2|TRBD1|TRBV7-9
CASSAGQGYGYTF
TGTGCCAGCAGCGCGGGACAGGGGTATGGCTACACCTTC
>NA|TRBJ2-3|TRBD2|TRBV4-2
CASSQDELAGVTDTQYF
TGTGCCAGCAGCCAAGATGAGCTAGCGGGGGTCACAGATACGCAGTATTTT
>NA|TRBJ2-1|TRBD1|TRBV6-4
CATGTGSYNEQFF
TGTGCCACTGGGACAGGATCCTACAATGAGCAGTTCTTC
>NA|TRBJ2-1|NA|TRBV30
CAWRVQVTREQFF
TGTGCCTGGAGGGTACAGGTCACCCGTGAGCAGTTCTTC
>NA|TRBJ1-3|TRBD1|TRBV7-2
CASSPTTGALGPQGNTIYF
TGTGCCAGCAGCCCGACGACAGGGGCTCTGGGGCCCCAAGGAAACACCATATATTTT